The TCR beta chain under discussion was sequenced for a study of blood T cell repertoires in COVID-19. Per the germline V gene, CDR1 is SGHAT and CDR2 is FQNNGV. The V and J ends lost 4 bases and 8 bases respectively, with 11 bases between them. The CDR3 loop spans 13 amino acids. Sequencing used immunoSEQ multiplex PCR; TCRdb keeps in-frame clones, though not all of them. Of some 7,000 clones in the sample, around 87% are singletons; the top ten hold almost 4.5%. The chain joins TRBV11-2 to TRBJ1-4; no firm D call. The clonotype was recovered from a man older than 75 with active COVID-19. Sequencing was carried out using peripheral blood. CDR3 protein: CASSSGSQEKLFF. CDR3 sequence (DNA): TGTGCCAGCAGCTCCGGGAGTCAAGAAAAACTGTTTTTT.